This TCR beta chain came from a study of T-cell reconstitution after alpha-beta-depleted transplantation in children. This clonotype was detected many times. Losses at the gene ends were 5 bases for V and 6 bases for J; bases not matched to a gene: 5. CDR1 is SGHRS and CDR2 is YFSETQ in the germline V gene. The CDR3 is 13 amino acids. Using unique molecular identifiers, the investigators prepared the TCRbeta library. One entry per CDR3 protein, called by TCRdb with MiXCR from the PCR reads. Counted here are 350,000 to 500,000 distinct CDR3 sequences, 43% occurring once; the ten biggest clones make up under 35%.

Sample: PBMCs, taken before TCRalphabeta/CD19-depleted stem cell transplant. The chain has TRBV5-1 and TRBJ1-2; the match to TRBD1 covers 9 bases. This sequence originates from a girl aged 2-10 years with aplastic anemia, due to receive a stem cell transplant. For the CDR3, the DNA is TGCGCCAGCAGATACACAGGGGGCGATGGCTACACCTTC. This sequence encodes CASRYTGGDGYTF.